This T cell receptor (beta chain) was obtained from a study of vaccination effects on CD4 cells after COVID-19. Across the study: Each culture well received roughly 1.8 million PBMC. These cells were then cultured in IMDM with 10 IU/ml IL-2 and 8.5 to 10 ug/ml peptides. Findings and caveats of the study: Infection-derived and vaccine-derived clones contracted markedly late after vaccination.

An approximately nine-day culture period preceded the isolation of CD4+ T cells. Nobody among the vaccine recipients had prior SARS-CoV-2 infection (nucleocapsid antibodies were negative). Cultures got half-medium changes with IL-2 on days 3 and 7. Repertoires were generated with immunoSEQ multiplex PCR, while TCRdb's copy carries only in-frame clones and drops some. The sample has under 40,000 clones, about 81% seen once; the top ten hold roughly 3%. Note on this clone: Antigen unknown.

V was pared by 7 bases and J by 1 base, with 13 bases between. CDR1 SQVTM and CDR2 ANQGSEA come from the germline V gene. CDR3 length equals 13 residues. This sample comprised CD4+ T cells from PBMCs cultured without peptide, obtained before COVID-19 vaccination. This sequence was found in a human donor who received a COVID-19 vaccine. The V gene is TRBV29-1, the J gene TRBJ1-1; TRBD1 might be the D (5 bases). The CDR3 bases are TGCAGCGCCACCAAGACAGAGAACACTGAAGCTTTCTTT. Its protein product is CSATKTENTEAFF.